The T cell receptor (beta chain) under discussion was sequenced for a study of control samples from healthy donors and cancer patients. Clones were read by immunoSEQ multiplex PCR, and TCRdb kept only the in-frame ones, dropping some. Seen here are some 96,000 clones, just over 90% observed once, and the top ten hold about 8.8%. V lost 2 bases, J lost 6 bases, and 10 bases lay in between. This CDR3 is 13 amino acids long. In germline, CDR1 is WNHNN, CDR2 SYGVQD (reference sequence). This clone was seen just once. Sequences were obtained from blood. This TCR derives from a young man in good health. The J gene is TRBJ1-2, the V gene TRBV10-1; no definite D call. CDR3 nucleotides: TGCGCCAGCAGTGAGAGGCGTGACGATGGCTACACCTTC. Protein sequence: CASSERRDDGYTF.